A selection of T cell receptor beta chains follows, all from one sample in a study of CD8+CD57+ T cells in acquired aplastic anemia. TCRdb reprocessed the reads with MiXCR, giving one entry per CDR3 protein. The sample records roughly 420,000 distinct CDR3 sequences, roughly 64% being singletons. Material: sorted CD4+, CD8+, or CD8+CD57+ T cells (not recorded which) from PBMCs. Receptor source: a human donor in good health, serving as a control. Both conserved end residues are part of each CDR3. The order of the fields is clone size, V gene, J gene, D gene, CDR3 protein, CDR3 DNA. The D gene is left open where the match is weak. Clone size is shown for a subset of rows, as once, few, many or a class of expanded clone.

size: -; V: TRBV20-1; J: TRBJ1-2; D: -; CDR3: CSARMGTGNYGYTF; DNA: TGCAGTGCTAGAATGGGGACGGGGAACTATGGCTACACCTTC
size: -; V: TRBV5-4; J: TRBJ1-2; D: -; CDR3: CASSLSTFGGYTF; DNA: TGTGCCAGCAGCTTGTCGACATTCGGCGGCTACACCTTC
size: many; V: TRBV4-2; J: TRBJ1-1; D: -; CDR3: CASSRRLDPNTEAFF; DNA: TGTGCCAGCAGCCGCCGTCTTGACCCGAACACTGAAGCTTTCTTT
size: many; V: TRBV12-3/TRBV12-4; J: TRBJ2-7; D: -; CDR3: CASSLMPGWDEQYF; DNA: TGTGCCAGCAGTTTAATGCCAGGTTGGGACGAGCAGTACTTC
size: -; V: TRBV15; J: TRBJ1-2; D: -; CDR3: CATSRDTIEGRIYGYTF; DNA: TGTGCCACCAGCAGAGATACAATTGAAGGACGGATTTATGGCTACACCTTC
size: many; V: TRBV19; J: TRBJ2-7; D: -; CDR3: CASSITTGALDDYEQYF; DNA: TGTGCCAGTAGTATCACAACGGGGGCTCTAGACGACTACGAGCAGTACTTC
size: -; V: TRBV5-1; J: TRBJ1-2; D: -; CDR3: CASSLATSGGYTF; DNA: TGCGCCAGCAGCTTGGCAACTAGCGGGGGTTACACCTTC
size: -; V: TRBV29-1; J: TRBJ2-3; D: -; CDR3: CSGHGLADAQYF; DNA: TGCAGCGGCCACGGGCTCGCAGATGCGCAGTATTTT
size: -; V: TRBV19; J: TRBJ2-7; D: -; CDR3: CATRRGQLDEQYF; DNA: TGTGCCACCAGGAGGGGACAGCTCGACGAGCAGTACTTC
size: -; V: TRBV20-1; J: TRBJ2-7; D: -; CDR3: CSASGDSSYEYF; DNA: TGCAGCGCTAGTGGAGACAGCTCCTACGAGTACTTC
size: -; V: TRBV7-2; J: TRBJ1-2; D: -; CDR3: CASSLAVGQRYSRYTF; DNA: TGTGCCAGCAGCCTAGCGGTGGGGCAGCGATATTCACGCTACACCTTC
size: -; V: TRBV20-1; J: TRBJ2-7; D: -; CDR3: CSAPPPGQMRYEQYF; DNA: TGCAGTGCTCCGCCCCCGGGCCAGATGAGATACGAGCAGTACTTC
size: -; V: TRBV10-3; J: TRBJ1-6; D: -; CDR3: CAIKGVFDSALHF; DNA: TGTGCCATAAAAGGGGTGTTTGATTCAGCCCTCCACTTC
size: -; V: TRBV20-1; J: TRBJ2-2; D: TRBD1; CDR3: CSAPGQSITGELFF; DNA: TGCAGTGCTCCGGGACAGAGCATTACCGGGGAGCTGTTTTTT
size: many; V: TRBV29-1; J: TRBJ1-4; D: TRBD1; CDR3: CSVGTGSNEKLFF; DNA: TGCAGCGTCGGGACAGGGAGTAATGAAAAACTGTTTTTT
size: many; V: TRBV15; J: TRBJ1-2; D: -; CDR3: CATSRDRGDYGYTF; DNA: TGTGCCACCAGCAGAGATAGGGGGGACTATGGCTACACCTTC
size: -; V: TRBV20-1; J: TRBJ1-2; D: -; CDR3: CSAPQGAENTF; DNA: TGCAGTGCGCCCCAAGGGGCGGAAAACACCTTC
size: -; V: TRBV12-3/TRBV12-4; J: TRBJ2-5; D: -; CDR3: CASTLRDYQETQYF; DNA: TGTGCCAGCACCTTGCGCGACTACCAGGAGACCCAGTACTTC
size: -; V: TRBV7-2; J: TRBJ2-3; D: -; CDR3: CASSPVGGRTDTQYF; DNA: TGTGCCAGCAGCCCAGTCGGGGGGCGCACAGATACGCAGTATTTT
size: once; V: TRBV2; J: TRBJ2-7; D: -; CDR3: CASSAGALAGEQYF; DNA: TGTGCCAGCAGCGCAGGCGCGCTGGCGGGGGAGCAGTACTTC
size: -; V: TRBV5-4; J: TRBJ1-1; D: -; CDR3: CASAAGPHNEAFF; DNA: TGTGCCAGCGCGGCTGGACCACATAATGAAGCTTTCTTT
size: -; V: TRBV29-1; J: TRBJ2-1; D: -; CDR3: CSVGTYYEQLF; DNA: TGCAGCGTTGGCACCTACTATGAGCAGCTCTTC
size: -; V: TRBV2; J: TRBJ2-3; D: -; CDR3: CASSTGSNTQYF; DNA: TGTGCCAGCAGCACAGGGTCAAATACGCAGTATTTT
size: -; V: TRBV10-3; J: TRBJ2-1; D: -; CDR3: CAIKIQGYNEQFF; DNA: TGTGCCATCAAGATACAGGGATACAATGAGCAGTTCTTC
size: -; V: TRBV5-4; J: TRBJ1-2; D: TRBD1; CDR3: CASSSGTADGYTF; DNA: TGTGCCAGCAGCTCCGGGACAGCGGATGGCTACACCTTC
size: -; V: TRBV7-8; J: TRBJ1-4; D: -; CDR3: CASSLSGRDEKLFF; DNA: TGTGCCAGCAGCTTAAGCGGGCGCGACGAAAAACTGTTTTTT